The rows below give T cell receptor beta chains drawn from one sample of a study of blood T cell repertoires in COVID-19. Sequencing was performed with immunoSEQ multiplex PCR; in TCRdb, only in-frame clones are kept and a portion is missing. The data show some 250,000 clones, 89% seen once. The sequenced material came from PBMCs or T cells enriched from blood (not recorded which). These TCRs come from a woman aged 25-40 years with acute COVID-19. Each CDR3 is given with its conserved first and last residue. The D gene is left open where the match is weak. Expanded clones are given a class, and other clones once, few, many or no size at all.

v_call	j_call	d_call	clone_size	cdr3_nt	cdr3_aa
TRBV19	TRBJ1-6	TRBD1	-	TGTGCCAGTAGTGAAATGACAGGGGCAGGATCACCCCTCCACTTT	CASSEMTGAGSPLHF
TRBV7-2	TRBJ1-2	-	-	TGTGCCAGCAGCTTACAGGGGCCCAATGGCTACACCTTC	CASSLQGPNGYTF
TRBV11-2	TRBJ1-3	TRBD1	-	TGTGCCAGCAGTCGTGGACAGGCCAAGGGGCCTGGAAACACCATATATTTT	CASSRGQAKGPGNTIYF
TRBV4-1	TRBJ1-6	TRBD1	-	TGCGCCAGCAGCCAAGTATCTGACAGGGTCGGCTCACCCCTCCACTTT	CASSQVSDRVGSPLHF
TRBV19	TRBJ1-5	TRBD1	-	TGTGCCAGTAGTGTCCGGGACAGGGGGCGGAAACAGCCCCAGCATTTT	CASSVRDRGRKQPQHF
TRBV6-5	TRBJ1-1	-	-	TGTGCCAGCAGTTACACTGGACAGAACACTGAAGCTTTCTTT	CASSYTGQNTEAFF
TRBV6-2/TRBV6-3	TRBJ1-6	-	-	TGTGCCAGCTGCCCCCGGGACTCCTATAATTCACCCCTCCACTTT	CASCPRDSYNSPLHF
TRBV30	TRBJ1-3	-	once	TGTGCCTGGAGTGTAGACTATACAGAGTCAGGAAACACCATATATTTT	CAWSVDYTESGNTIYF
TRBV6-6	TRBJ1-2	TRBD1	-	TGTGCCAGCAGTATATCGGGACAGGGGGCGGTCGGCTACACCTTC	CASSISGQGAVGYTF
TRBV4-1	TRBJ1-5	TRBD1	-	TGCGCCAGCAGCCAGACAGGGACCGGCAATCAGCCCCAGCATTTT	CASSQTGTGNQPQHF
TRBV4-1	TRBJ2-5	-	-	TGCGCCAGCAGCCAATTAGATGGTGAGACCCAGTACTTC	CASSQLDGETQYF
TRBV7-8	TRBJ2-1	TRBD1	-	TGTGCCAGCAGCCTCACGGGTGGGACAGGGGTCGATGAGCAGTTCTTC	CASSLTGGTGVDEQFF
TRBV30	TRBJ1-1	-	-	TGTGCCTGGAGGAATGGCAGGGCCATAACTGAAGCTTTCTTT	CAWRNGRAITEAFF
TRBV13	TRBJ1-2	TRBD1	-	TGTGCCAGCAGCTCCCGGGACAGGGGTAACGTCGATGGCTACACCTTC	CASSSRDRGNVDGYTF
TRBV6-5	TRBJ2-7	TRBD1	-	TGTGCCAGCAGGGGCAGGGGGCAAGACGAGCAGTACTTC	CASRGRGQDEQYF
TRBV7-3	TRBJ2-5	TRBD2	-	TGTGCCAGCAGCTTACAGTCTGGGGGAGGGGAGACCCAGTACTTC	CASSLQSGGGETQYF
TRBV2	TRBJ1-1	-	few	TGTGCCAGCAGTGGAATGAGGACAAACACTGAAGCTTTCTTT	CASSGMRTNTEAFF
TRBV5-1	TRBJ2-7	TRBD2	-	TGCGCCAGCAGCTTGGGAGCGGGGGGGCCTTACGAGCAGTACTTC	CASSLGAGGPYEQYF
TRBV15	TRBJ1-2	TRBD1	-	TGTGCCACCAGCAGAGATCCAGGGGGCTTCTATGGCTACACCTTC	CATSRDPGGFYGYTF
TRBV15	TRBJ1-1	-	-	TGTGCCACCAGCAGAGGGGGCAGGGACACTGAAGCTTTCTTT	CATSRGGRDTEAFF
TRBV19	TRBJ1-1	-	-	TGTGCCAGTAGTGCGATTGGGGGCCGTTATATGACTGAAGCTTTCTTT	CASSAIGGRYMTEAFF
TRBV18	TRBJ2-1	TRBD2	-	TGTGCCAGCTCACCACCGACTAGCGGGGGGCCTTCGGAGCAGTTCTTC	CASSPPTSGGPSEQFF
TRBV6-2/TRBV6-3	TRBJ2-1	-	-	TGTGCCAGCAGTTATGGGGTCTTCAGGGCAAGCTCCTACAATGAGCAGTTCTTC	CASSYGVFRASSYNEQFF
TRBV12-3/TRBV12-4	TRBJ2-7	TRBD1	-	TGTGCCAGCAGGCCGGGACAGGGTACCGAGCAGTACTTC	CASRPGQGTEQYF
TRBV7-2	TRBJ2-6	TRBD1	-	TGTGCCAGCAGCCTTCGACAGGGAGCGGGGGCCAACGTCCTGACTTTC	CASSLRQGAGANVLTF
TRBV5-4	TRBJ1-4	TRBD1	-	TGTGCCAGCAGCTCAAAAACAGGGGTTCGAACTAATGAAAAACTGTTTTTT	CASSSKTGVRTNEKLFF
TRBV2	TRBJ2-7	TRBD1	-	TGTGCCAGCAGTGACCCCTCCAGGGGGCATTCCTACGAGCAGTACTTC	CASSDPSRGHSYEQYF
TRBV28	TRBJ2-3	TRBD2	-	TGTGCCAGCAGGATCCCCGGGACTATGCAAGATACGCAGTATTTT	CASRIPGTMQDTQYF
TRBV6-5	TRBJ2-7	TRBD1	once	TGTGCCAGCAGTTCCCTAGGACAGGGATGGTCCTACGAGCAGTACTTC	CASSSLGQGWSYEQYF
TRBV20-1	TRBJ1-4	-	-	TGCAGTGCTAGTATCCCCACAGGGCCAACTAATGAAAAACTGTTTTTT	CSASIPTGPTNEKLFF
TRBV5-6	TRBJ2-7	-	few	TGTGCCAGCAGCTTGTATTCGACAGCCCTTTGGAGCTCCTACGAGCAGTACTTC	CASSLYSTALWSSYEQYF
TRBV11-2	TRBJ2-2	TRBD1	-	TGTGCCAGCAGCTTAGATGATGGGACAGTCACCGGGGAGCTGTTTTTT	CASSLDDGTVTGELFF
TRBV28	TRBJ2-5	-	-	TGTGCCAGCAGTTTACTAGGCGGTCAAGAGACCCAGTACTTC	CASSLLGGQETQYF
TRBV6-2/TRBV6-3	TRBJ1-1	TRBD1	-	TGTGCCAGCAGTTTTTCGGACAGGGGCACTGAAGCTTTCTTT	CASSFSDRGTEAFF
TRBV4-1	TRBJ1-2	TRBD1	-	TGCGCCAGCAGCCTGGAAGGGACAGCTTATGGCTACACCTTC	CASSLEGTAYGYTF
TRBV29-1	TRBJ1-3	TRBD1	-	TGCAGCGGAACGACAGGGTGGGGAAACACCATATATTTT	CSGTTGWGNTIYF
TRBV13	TRBJ2-2	TRBD1	few	TGTGCCAGCAGCCACAGACAGGGGTCCGGGGAGCTGTTTTTT	CASSHRQGSGELFF
TRBV30	TRBJ1-1	-	-	TGTGCCTGGAGTAAGAACAGGGTGGCTGAAGCTTTCTTT	CAWSKNRVAEAFF
TRBV5-1	TRBJ1-6	TRBD1	-	TGCGCCAGCAGCTTAGGACAGGGGTTTTCTTCACCCCTCCACTTT	CASSLGQGFSSPLHF
TRBV11-2	TRBJ1-5	TRBD1	-	TGTGCCAGCAGCGAACAGGGGAAGGGTAATCAGCCCCAGCATTTT	CASSEQGKGNQPQHF
TRBV5-1	TRBJ1-2	TRBD1	-	TGCGCCAGCAGCTTGGGGGACAGAGGGTATGGCTACACCTTC	CASSLGDRGYGYTF
TRBV24-1	TRBJ2-3	TRBD1	-	TGTGCCACAGCGGCTCGGGACAGAAGGGAGCATACGCAGTATTTT	CATAARDRREHTQYF
TRBV19	TRBJ1-2	-	-	TGTGCCAGTAGTATAGTGGGCACAACTAACTATGGCTACACCTTC	CASSIVGTTNYGYTF
TRBV28	TRBJ2-3	-	-	TGTGCCAGCAGTGTAGACAGACTTAGCACAGATACGCAGTATTTT	CASSVDRLSTDTQYF
TRBV19	TRBJ2-7	TRBD1	-	TGTGCCAGTAGAGCCTCCGGGACAGGGATCCACGAGCAGTACTTC	CASRASGTGIHEQYF
TRBV6-5	TRBJ2-2	-	-	TGTGCCAGCAGTTCCAACACGGGCGGGGAGCTGTTTTTT	CASSSNTGGELFF
TRBV24-1	TRBJ2-1	-	-	TGTGCTCAAAGTGGGTCGGGGAATAGTGGCGATGAGCAGTTCTTC	CAQSGSGNSGDEQFF
TRBV5-1	TRBJ2-1	TRBD2	-	TGCGCCAGCAGCTTGGAAGTTAGCGGGGTCTACAATGAGCAGTTCTTC	CASSLEVSGVYNEQFF
TRBV24-1	TRBJ2-2	-	-	TGTGCCACCAGTGATTCTCGCCTTTGGAGGAGCACCGGGGAGCTGTTTTTT	CATSDSRLWRSTGELFF
TRBV7-9	TRBJ2-7	TRBD1	-	TGTGCCAGCAGTAGAGGGACAGGGGCACTCTACGAGCAGTACTTC	CASSRGTGALYEQYF
TRBV2	TRBJ2-2	TRBD1	-	TGTGCCAGCAGTGAAGAAGGACAGGGTTTGAACACCGGGGAGCTGTTTTTT	CASSEEGQGLNTGELFF
TRBV12-5	TRBJ1-1	-	-	TGTGCTAGTGGTTTGAGCGGGAACACTGAAGCTTTCTTT	CASGLSGNTEAFF
TRBV20-1	TRBJ1-1	-	-	TGCAAAGCGGGGGACGACACTGAAGCTTTCTTT	CKAGDDTEAFF
TRBV6-5	TRBJ1-2	-	-	TGTGCCAGCAGAGGAGGGACGGTCGGCGGCTACACCTTC	CASRGGTVGGYTF
TRBV4-3	TRBJ1-2	TRBD1	-	TGCGCCAGCAGCCAAGACCAGGGGGCCCCATATGGCTACACCTTC	CASSQDQGAPYGYTF
TRBV7-8	TRBJ2-6	-	-	TGTGCCAGCAGATTTGGGGGGGCGGCTGGGGCCAACGTCCTGACTTTC	CASRFGGAAGANVLTF
TRBV10-3	TRBJ2-3	TRBD2	-	TGTGCCATCAGTAGACGAAAGGGGCAGCGGGGGAGCACAGATACGCAGTATTTT	CAISRRKGQRGSTDTQYF
TRBV4-1	TRBJ1-2	-	-	TGCGCCAGCAGCCAAGATGTGCAGGCCGACCCTTATGGCTACACCTTC	CASSQDVQADPYGYTF
TRBV5-1	TRBJ1-6	TRBD1	-	TGCGCCAGCAGCTCGGCCGGGGTAGGGGGCGATTCACCCCTCCACTTT	CASSSAGVGGDSPLHF